Sequencing of this TCR beta chain was carried out in a study of blood T cells in healthy people across ages. Study outcomes and limitations: Possibly confounding the expanded clonotype changes was the fact that donor CMV status was unknown.

Using a J-beta primer mix together with a sample-barcoded 5' primer, a second PCR was run for roughly 6 to 11 cycles. TCRdb analysed the 5' RACE reads with MiXCR anew, one entry per CDR3 protein. The sample lists about 700,000 distinct CDR3 sequences; less than 40% were seen once. This clonotype occurred many times. Its antigen is unidentified. This clone may be a read error of a much larger clone one base away. Germline V gene sequence: CDR1 SNHLY, CDR2 FYNNEI. With 3 bases removed from V and 11 bases from J, the gap between germline ends came to 16 bases. The CDR3 extends over 13 amino acids. This sequence originates from a woman of 80 years or more in good health. The chain recombines TRBV2 with TRBJ2-5; TRBD1 might be the D (6 bases). The source material was blood. The CDR3 reads CASSEVGAAEQYF. For the CDR3, the DNA is TGTGCCAGCAGTGAGGTGGGGGCAGCTGAGCAGTACTTC.